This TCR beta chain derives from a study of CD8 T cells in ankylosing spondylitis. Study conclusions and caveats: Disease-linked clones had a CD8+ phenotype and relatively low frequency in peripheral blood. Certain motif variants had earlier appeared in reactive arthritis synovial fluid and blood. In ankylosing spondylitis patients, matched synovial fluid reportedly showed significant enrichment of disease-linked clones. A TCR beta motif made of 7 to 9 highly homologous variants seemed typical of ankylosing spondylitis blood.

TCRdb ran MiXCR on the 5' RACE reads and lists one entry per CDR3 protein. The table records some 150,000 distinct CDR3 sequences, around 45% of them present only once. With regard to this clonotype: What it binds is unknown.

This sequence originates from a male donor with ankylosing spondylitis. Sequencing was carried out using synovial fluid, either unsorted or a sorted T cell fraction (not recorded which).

CDR3 sequence reads: CASSQDGTGVDTQYF. CDR3 bases: TGCGCCAGCAGCCAAGATGGGACAGGGGTAGATACGCAGTATTTT. This sequence joins TRBV4-3 and TRBJ2-3, with TRBD1 matching 10 bases. The CDR3 is 15 residues long. V lost 0 bases to trimming and J lost 5 bases; unmatched junction nucleotides: 2. Germline V gene sequence: CDR1 LGHNA, CDR2 YSLEER.